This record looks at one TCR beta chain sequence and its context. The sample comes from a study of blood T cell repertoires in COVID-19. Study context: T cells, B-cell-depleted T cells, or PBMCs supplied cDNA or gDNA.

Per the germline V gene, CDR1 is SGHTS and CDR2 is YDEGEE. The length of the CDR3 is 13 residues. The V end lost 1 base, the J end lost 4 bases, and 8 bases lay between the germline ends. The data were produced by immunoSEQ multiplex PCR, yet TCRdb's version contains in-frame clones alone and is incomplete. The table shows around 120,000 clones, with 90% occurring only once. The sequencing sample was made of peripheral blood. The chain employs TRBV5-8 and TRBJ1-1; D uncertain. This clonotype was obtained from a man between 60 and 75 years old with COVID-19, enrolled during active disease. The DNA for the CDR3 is TGTGCCAGCAGCTTGCAGGATATCACTGAAGCTTTCTTT. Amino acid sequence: CASSLQDITEAFF.